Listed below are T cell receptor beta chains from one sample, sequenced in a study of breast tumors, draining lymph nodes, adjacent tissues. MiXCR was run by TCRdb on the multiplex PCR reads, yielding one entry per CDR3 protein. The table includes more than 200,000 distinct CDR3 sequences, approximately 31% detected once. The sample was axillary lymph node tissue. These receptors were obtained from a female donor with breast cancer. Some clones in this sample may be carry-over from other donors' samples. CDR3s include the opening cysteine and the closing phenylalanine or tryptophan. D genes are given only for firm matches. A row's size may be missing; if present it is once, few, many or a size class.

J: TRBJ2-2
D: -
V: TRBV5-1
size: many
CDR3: CASSLKGVLDTGELFF
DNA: TGCGCCAGCAGCCTGAAGGGAGTTTTAGACACCGGGGAGCTGTTTTTT

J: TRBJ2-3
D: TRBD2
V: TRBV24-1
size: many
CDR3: CATSDSLAGGPSTDTQYF
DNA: TGTGCCACCAGTGATTCGCTAGCGGGAGGGCCGAGCACAGATACGCAGTATTTT

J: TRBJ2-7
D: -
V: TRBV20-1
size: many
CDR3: CSAPKGTGSYEQYF
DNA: TGCAGTGCTCCTAAGGGGACCGGCTCCTACGAGCAGTACTTC

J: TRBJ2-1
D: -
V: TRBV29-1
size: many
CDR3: CSVEDFKQFF
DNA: TGCAGCGTTGAAGATTTCAAGCAGTTCTTC

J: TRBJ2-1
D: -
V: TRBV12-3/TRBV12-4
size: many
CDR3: CASSSGGRPLNEQFF
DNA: TGTGCCAGCAGTTCCGGGGGTCGGCCGCTCAATGAGCAGTTCTTC

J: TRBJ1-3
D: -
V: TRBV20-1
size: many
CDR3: CSARDGGEVGVRNTIYF
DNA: TGCAGTGCTAGAGATGGTGGCGAAGTAGGTGTAAGAAACACCATATATTTT

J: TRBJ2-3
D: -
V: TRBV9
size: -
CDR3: CATPGLRVSTDTQYF
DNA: TGTGCCACACCAGGGTTGAGGGTTAGCACAGATACGCAGTATTTT

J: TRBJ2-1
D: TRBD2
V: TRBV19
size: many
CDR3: CASSASGRPPYNEQFF
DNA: TGTGCCAGTAGTGCTAGCGGGAGGCCCCCGTACAATGAGCAGTTCTTC

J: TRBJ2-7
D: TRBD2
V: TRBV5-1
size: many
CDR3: CASSLDGTSRIEQYF
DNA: TGCGCCAGCAGCTTGGACGGGACTAGTCGAATCGAGCAGTACTTC

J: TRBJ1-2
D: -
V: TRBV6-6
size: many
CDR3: CASSSRRSQPNYGYTF
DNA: TGTGCCAGCAGTTCCCGAAGGAGCCAACCCAACTATGGCTACACCTTC

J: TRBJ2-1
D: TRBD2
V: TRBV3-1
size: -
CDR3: CASSQSSGRGDYNEQFF
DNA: TGTGCCAGCAGCCAAAGTAGCGGGAGGGGAGACTACAATGAGCAGTTCTTC

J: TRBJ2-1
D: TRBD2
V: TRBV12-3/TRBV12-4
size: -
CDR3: CASSIGLAGDNEQFF
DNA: TGTGCCAGCAGCATAGGACTAGCGGGGGACAATGAGCAGTTCTTC

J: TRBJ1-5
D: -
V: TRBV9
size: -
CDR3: CASSVRSNHEQHF
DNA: TGTGCCAGCAGCGTTAGAAGTAATCATGAGCAGCATTTT

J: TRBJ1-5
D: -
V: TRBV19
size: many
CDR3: CASSIQPTGNQPQHF
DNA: TGTGCCAGTAGTATACAACCTACAGGGAATCAGCCCCAGCATTTT

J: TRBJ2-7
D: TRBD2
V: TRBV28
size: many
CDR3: CASLSGRPYEQYF
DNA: TGTGCCAGCCTTAGCGGGAGGCCCTACGAGCAGTACTTC

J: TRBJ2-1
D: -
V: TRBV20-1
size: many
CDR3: CSALDIASYNEQFF
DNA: TGCAGTGCTTTAGACATAGCCTCCTACAATGAGCAGTTCTTC

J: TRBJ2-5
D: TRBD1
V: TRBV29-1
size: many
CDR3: CGVWTGGQSAQYF
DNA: TGCGGCGTCTGGACAGGGGGACAGAGTGCCCAGTACTTC

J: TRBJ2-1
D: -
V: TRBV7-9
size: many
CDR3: CASSSDPNYNEQFF
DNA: TGTGCCAGCAGCTCAGACCCGAACTACAATGAGCAGTTCTTC

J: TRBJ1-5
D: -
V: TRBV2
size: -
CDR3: CASSRSGGGNQPQHF
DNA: TGTGCCAGCAGCCGTAGCGGGGGAGGCAATCAGCCCCAGCATTTT

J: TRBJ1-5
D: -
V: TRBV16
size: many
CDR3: CASSQGGDRNQPQHF
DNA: TGTGCCAGCAGCCAAGGAGGGGACCGCAATCAGCCCCAGCATTTT

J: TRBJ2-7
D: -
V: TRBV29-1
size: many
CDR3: CSVTPEKAYEQYF
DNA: TGCAGCGTTACTCCCGAGAAAGCCTACGAGCAGTACTTC

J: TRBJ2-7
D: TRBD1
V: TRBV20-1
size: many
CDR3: CSATRDRYPYEQYF
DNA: TGCAGTGCTACTCGGGACAGGTATCCCTACGAGCAGTACTTC

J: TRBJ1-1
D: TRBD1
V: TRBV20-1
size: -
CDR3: CSAIRPGQFTEAFF
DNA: TGCAGTGCTATAAGACCGGGACAGTTCACTGAAGCTTTCTTT

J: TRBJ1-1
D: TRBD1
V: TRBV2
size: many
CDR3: CASSVEGAGTEAFF
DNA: TGTGCCAGCAGTGTCGAGGGGGCGGGCACTGAAGCTTTCTTT

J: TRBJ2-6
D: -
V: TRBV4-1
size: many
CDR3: CASSQGRGKGGANVLTF
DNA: TGCGCCAGCAGCCAAGGCCGAGGGAAGGGTGGGGCCAACGTCCTGACTTTC

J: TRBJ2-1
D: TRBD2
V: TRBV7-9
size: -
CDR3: CASSPATSGGYNEQLF
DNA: TGTGCCAGCAGCCCCGCGACTAGCGGGGGTTACAATGAGCAGCTCTTC

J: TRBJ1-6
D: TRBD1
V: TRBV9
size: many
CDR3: CASSVQGGYNSPLHF
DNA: TGTGCCAGCAGCGTACAGGGGGGCTATAATTCACCCCTCCACTTT

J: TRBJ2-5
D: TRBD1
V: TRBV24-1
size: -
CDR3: CVASGTAMEETQYF
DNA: TGTGTCGCCAGTGGGACAGCGATGGAAGAGACCCAGTACTTC

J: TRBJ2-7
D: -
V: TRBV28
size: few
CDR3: CASSLKGRRRVDF
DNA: TGTGCCAGCAGTTTAAAGGGCCGGCGGAGGGTGGACTTC

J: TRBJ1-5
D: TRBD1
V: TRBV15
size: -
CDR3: CATRQGGAQPQHF
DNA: TGTGCCACCCGACAGGGAGGGGCCCAGCCCCAGCATTTT

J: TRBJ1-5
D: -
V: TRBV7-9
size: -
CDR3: CASSSISDQPQHF
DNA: TGTGCCAGCAGCTCTATTAGCGATCAGCCCCAGCATTTT

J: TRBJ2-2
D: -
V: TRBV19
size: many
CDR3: CASSTRERYGGELFF
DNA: TGTGCCAGTAGTACCCGGGAAAGATATGGCGGGGAGCTGTTTTTT

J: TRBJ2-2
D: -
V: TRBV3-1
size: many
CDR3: CASSQAMGTNTGELFF
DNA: TGTGCCAGCAGCCAAGCCATGGGTACGAACACCGGGGAGCTGTTTTTT

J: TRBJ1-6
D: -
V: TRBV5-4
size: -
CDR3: CASTSQGAWSPLHF
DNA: TGTGCCAGCACCTCACAGGGAGCGTGGTCACCCCTCCACTTT

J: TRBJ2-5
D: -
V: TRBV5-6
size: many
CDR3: CASTLLGYEETQYF
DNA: TGTGCCAGCACCCTTTTAGGCTACGAAGAGACCCAGTACTTC

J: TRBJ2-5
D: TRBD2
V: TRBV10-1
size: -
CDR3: CASSDGVAGGQETQYF
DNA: TGCGCCAGCAGTGATGGGGTAGCGGGAGGACAAGAGACCCAGTACTTC

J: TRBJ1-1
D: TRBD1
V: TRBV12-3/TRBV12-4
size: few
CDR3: CASRFPGGQGVNTEAFF
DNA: TGTGCCAGCAGGTTCCCAGGGGGACAGGGAGTGAACACTGAAGCTTTCTTT

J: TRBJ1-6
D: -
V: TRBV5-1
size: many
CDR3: CASSLGEAGVAPLHF
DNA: TGCGCCAGCAGCTTGGGAGAGGCAGGGGTGGCACCCCTCCACTTT

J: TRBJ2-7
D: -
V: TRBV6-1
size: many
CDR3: CASSEYNGARYEQYF
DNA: TGTGCCAGCAGTGAATATAATGGCGCTCGGTACGAGCAGTACTTC

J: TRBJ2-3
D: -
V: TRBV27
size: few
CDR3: CASSFPGADTQYF
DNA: TGTGCCAGCAGTTTCCCGGGGGCAGATACGCAGTATTTT

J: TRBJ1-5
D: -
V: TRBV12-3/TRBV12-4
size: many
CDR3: CASSQGESRQPQHF
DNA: TGTGCCAGCAGCCAAGGGGAATCAAGGCAGCCCCAGCATTTT

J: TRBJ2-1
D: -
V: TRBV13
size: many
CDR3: CASSSRQGLQYNEQFF
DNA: TGTGCCAGCAGCTCACGCCAGGGACTCCAATACAATGAGCAGTTCTTC

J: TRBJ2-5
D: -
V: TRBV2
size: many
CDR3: CASRPATKETQYF
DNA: TGTGCCAGCCGTCCCGCCACGAAAGAGACCCAGTACTTC

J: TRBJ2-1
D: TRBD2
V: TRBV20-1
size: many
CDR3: CSARLAGEFF
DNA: TGCAGTGCTCGACTAGCGGGAGAGTTCTTC

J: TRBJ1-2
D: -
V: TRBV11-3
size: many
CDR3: CASSSRSNYGYTF
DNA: TGTGCCAGCAGCTCGCGGTCTAACTATGGCTACACCTTC